This T cell receptor beta chain was found in a study of beta chain features in type 1 diabetes. Points from the study as a whole: Moderate but significant shortening of TCRB CDR3s was recorded in all four CD4+ subsets from Type 1 diabetes patients.

With regard to this clone: Its antigen is unknown.

The germline CDR1 and CDR2 sequences are SGHRS and YFSETQ. This CDR3 has 14 residues. Trimming cost V 1 base and J 9 bases, with 14 bases left between them. Sorting that relied on CD45RO/CCR7/CD25/CD127/CD95/CD27 yielded CD4+ naive, central memory, regulatory and stem cell-like memory cells. Investigators reverse transcribed all isolated RNA, so they sequenced expressed TCRB transcripts. Clones were sequenced by immunoSEQ multiplex PCR, and TCRdb holds only the in-frame ones, with some missing. The repertoire holds roughly 100,000 clones, with approximately 30% as singletons. The sequence was collected from a woman aged 18-29 years with type 1 diabetes. The sample taken for sequencing was central memory CD4+ T cells from blood. The rearrangement uses TRBV5-1 and TRBJ2-1; no clear D. In DNA, the CDR3 is TGCGCCAGCAGCTTGTCCCTAGGAGACGGTGAGCAGTTCTTC. This codes for CASSLSLGDGEQFF.